A single sample gave rise to the 15 T cell receptor beta chains below, sequenced in a study of molecular identifiers for immune sequencing clone quantification. With pp65 482-490 epitope streptamers, CMV-specific cells were stained, and they were then enriched with anti-phycoerythrin magnetic microbeads. Study-wide results and caveats: CMV-specific effector cells, from CMV-seropositive donors, reflect infection-driven expansion.

TCRdb re-derived calls from the PCR reads in MiXCR, one entry per CDR3 protein. This table holds some 290 distinct CDR3 sequences, 80% found once. Sequenced input: CMV-specific effector CD8+ T cells from blood (PBMCs), not recorded whether cultured. Subset described: CMVpp65 epitope streptamer+ CD45RA+CCR7-CD27-IL7Rlo effector CD8 T cells. Receptor source: a human donor in good health. Some libraries in this study had Jurkat cell RNA spiked in.

As regards this clonotype: The junction departs from the called germline gene at one end, perhaps through a read error. This chain connects TRBV28 to TRBJ2-7; D not resolved. The CDR3 extends over 14 amino acids. Germline CDR1 MDHEN, CDR2 SYDVKM. CDR3 nucleotide sequence: TGTGCCCTCAGACTTCCGTGGACGGTCTCCGCGCCGTCCTTC. Residues: CALRLPWTVSAPSF.

Notes on this clonotype: The junction does not match germline at one end; this may be a read error. This sequence joins TRBV27 and TRBJ1-1; D is uncertain. Per germline, CDR1 MNHEY and CDR2 SMNVEV (reference sequence). This CDR3 is built from 13 residues. This CDR3 reads CSRIFSCSPESFF. Written as DNA, the CDR3 is TGTTCCCGCATTTTCTCCTGCTCCCCTGAATCTTTCTTT.

J is TRBJ2-7 and V is TRBV28; D is tentatively TRBD1 or TRBD2 (6 bases each). The CDR3 extends over 14 amino acids. CDR1 and CDR2 (germline): MDHEN, SYDVKM. With 6 bases removed from V and 3 bases from J, the gap between germline ends came to 15 bases. CDR3 sequence: CASRLQGTVYEQYF. The CDR3 DNA is TGTGCCAGCAGACTTCAGGGGACTGTCTACGAGCAGTACTTC.

Here the CDR3 DNA reads TGTGCCCTCATCCGGCCGGGGCCGGTCTCCGCGCATTCCGTC. It is translated as CALIRPGPVSAHSV. The V gene is TRBV28, the J gene TRBJ2-7; the D gene could be TRBD1 or TRBD2 (5 bases each). Germline CDR1 is MDHEN and CDR2 is SYDVKM. The CDR3 totals 14 residues.

V and J are TRBV28 and TRBJ2-7; D possibly matches TRBD1 or TRBD2 (5 bases each). The CDR3 consists of 14 residues. CDR1 is MDHEN, CDR2 SYDVKM, per germline. The CDR3 protein is CARRLHGTVSEQSV. CDR3 bases: TGTGCCCGCCGCCTGCATGGGACGGTCTCCGAGCAGTCCGTC.

As concerns this clonotype: Mismatch with germline at one junction end may stem from a read error. The chain couples TRBV6-5 to TRBJ1-2; 11 bases fit TRBD1. CDR1 and CDR2 from the germline V gene are MNHEY and SVGAGI. The CDR3 is 15 amino acids. Written as DNA, the CDR3 is TGCGCCAGTAGTTACTCGGGCGGGACAGGGGGTGGCTACACCTTC. Protein sequence: CASSYSGGTGGGYTF.

V and J are TRBV28 and TRBJ2-7; tentatively, D is TRBD1 or TRBD2 (5 bases each). The CDR3 contains 14 residues. Germline values: CDR1 MDHEN, CDR2 SYDVKM. As DNA, the CDR3 is TGTGCCCGCAGCCGGCCTGGGACGGTCTACGCTCAGTCCGTC. Its protein product is CARSRPGTVYAQSV.

Regarding this clonotype: At one end the junction does not follow the germline gene, possibly because of a read error. The chain joins TRBV27 to TRBJ1-1; D unclear. The length of the CDR3 is 13 residues. Germline CDR1 is MNHEY and CDR2 is SMNVEV (reference sequence). The CDR3 region has the DNA TGTGCCAGCTGTTTAGAAGTATACACTGAATCTTTCTTT. Its protein product is CASCLEVYTESFF.

V and J are TRBV28 and TRBJ2-7; D gene unclear. CDR3 length: 14 residues. Germline V CDR1 and CDR2: MDHEN, SYDVKM. The CDR3, as DNA: TGTGCCCTCATCCTGCCTGGTCCGGTCTCCGAGCCGTCCGTC. This gives the protein CALILPGPVSEPSV.

The sample holds one count of this clonotype. The gene calls are TRBV28 and TRBJ2-7, with D possibly called TRBD1 or TRBD2 (5 bases each). The germline V gene encodes CDR1 MDHEN and CDR2 SYDVKM. The CDR3 has 14 amino acids. The CDR3 nucleotides are TGTGCCATCCTCCTTCCGGGGACGGTCTCCTCGCAGTCCGTC. Its protein is CAILLPGTVSSQSV.

A remark on this clonotype: Germline is not matched at one junction end, which may reflect a read error. V and J are TRBV28 and TRBJ2-7; D gene uncertain. The CDR3 is 14 residues long. Germline V gene lookup returns CDR1 MDHEN and CDR2 SYDVKM. This CDR3 reads CASRRPVPVSEQSF. DNA for the CDR3: TGTGCCAGCAGACGGCCTGTTCCTGTCTCCGAGCAGTCCTTC. The whole variable domain, filled in from reference TRBV28 and TRBJ2-7, reads DVKVTQSSRYLVKRTGEKVFLECVQDMDHENMFWYRQDPGLGLRLIYFSYDVKMKEKGDIPEGYSVSREKKERFSLILESASTNQTSMYLCASRRPVPVSEQSFGPGTRLTVT.

The chain uses TRBV28 and TRBJ2-7, with D perhaps given as TRBD1 or TRBD2 (5 bases each). Germline V CDR1 and CDR2: MDHEN, SYDVKM. The CDR3 loop spans 14 amino acids. DNA for the CDR3: TGTGCCAGCATCCTTCATGGGACGGTCTCCGAGCCGTACGTC. Its translation is CASILHGTVSEPYV.

V is TRBV28 and J is TRBJ2-7; D possibly corresponds to TRBD1 (5 bases). The CDR3 consists of 14 residues. Germline V gives CDR1 MDHEN, CDR2 SYDVKM. Trimming cost V 7 bases and J 6 bases, with 19 bases left between them. The CDR3 loop reads CASIRQGPVSEQYV. For the CDR3, the DNA is TGTGCCAGCATACGGCAGGGTCCGGTCTCCGAGCAGTACGTC.

J is TRBJ2-7 and V is TRBV28; no firm D call. Germline CDR1 is MDHEN and CDR2 is SYDVKM. The CDR3 length is 14 residues. The CDR3 DNA follows: TGTGCCAGCATCCTGCCGGTTCCGGTCTCCGAGCAGTCCGTC. Amino acids: CASILPVPVSEQSV.

The chain couples TRBV28 to TRBJ2-7; tentative D call: TRBD1 (6 bases). From germline, CDR1 is MDHEN and CDR2 SYDVKM. The CDR3 has 14 amino acids. The CDR3 sequence is CSRIRQGTVSEQYV. In DNA form, the CDR3 reads TGTTCCCGCATACGGCAGGGGACGGTCTCCGAGCAGTACGTC.